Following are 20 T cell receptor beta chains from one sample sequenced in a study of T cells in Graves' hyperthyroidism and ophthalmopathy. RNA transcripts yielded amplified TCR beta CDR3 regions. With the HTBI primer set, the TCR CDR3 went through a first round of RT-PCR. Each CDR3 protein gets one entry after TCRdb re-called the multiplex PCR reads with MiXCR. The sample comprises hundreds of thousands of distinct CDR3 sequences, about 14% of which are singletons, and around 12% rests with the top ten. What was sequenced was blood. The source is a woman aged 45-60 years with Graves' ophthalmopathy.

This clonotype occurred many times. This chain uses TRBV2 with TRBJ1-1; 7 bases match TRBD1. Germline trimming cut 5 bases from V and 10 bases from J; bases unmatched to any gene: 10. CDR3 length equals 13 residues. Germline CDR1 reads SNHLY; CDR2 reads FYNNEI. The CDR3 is CASSPNTGAGAFF. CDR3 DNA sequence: TGTGCCAGCAGTCCTAACACAGGGGCCGGAGCTTTCTTT. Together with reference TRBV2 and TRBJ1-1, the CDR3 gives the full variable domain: EPEVTQTPSHQVTQMGQEVILRCVPISNHLYFYWYRQILGQKVEFLVSFYNNEISEKSEIFDDQFSVERPDGSNFTLKIRSTKLEDSAMYFCASSPNTGAGAFFGQGTRLTVV.

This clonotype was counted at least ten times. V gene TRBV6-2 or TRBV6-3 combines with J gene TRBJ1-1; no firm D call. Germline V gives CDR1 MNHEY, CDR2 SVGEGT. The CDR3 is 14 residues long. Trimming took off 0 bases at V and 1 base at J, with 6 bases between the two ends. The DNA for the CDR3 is TGTGCCAGCAGTTACTCGAGTAGGAACACTGAAGCTTTCTTT. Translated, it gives CASSYSSRNTEAFF.

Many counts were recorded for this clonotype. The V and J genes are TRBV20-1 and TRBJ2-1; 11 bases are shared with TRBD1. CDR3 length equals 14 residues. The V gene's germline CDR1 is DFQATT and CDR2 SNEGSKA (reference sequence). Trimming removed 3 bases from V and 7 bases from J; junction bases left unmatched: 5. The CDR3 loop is CSASGTGGQNEQFF. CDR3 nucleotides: TGCAGTGCTAGTGGGACAGGGGGGCAGAATGAGCAGTTCTTC.

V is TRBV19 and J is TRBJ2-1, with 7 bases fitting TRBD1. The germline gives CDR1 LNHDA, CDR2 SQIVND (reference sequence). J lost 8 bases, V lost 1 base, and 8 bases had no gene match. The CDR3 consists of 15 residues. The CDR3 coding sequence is TGTGCCAGTAGTATAGCAGGGGGTGGGGTTCATGAGCAGTTCTTC. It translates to CASSIAGGGVHEQFF.

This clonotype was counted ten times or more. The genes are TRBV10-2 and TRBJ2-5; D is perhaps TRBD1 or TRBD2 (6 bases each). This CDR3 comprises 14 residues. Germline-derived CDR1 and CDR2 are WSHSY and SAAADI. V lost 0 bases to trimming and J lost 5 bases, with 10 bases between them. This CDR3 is CASSESGGGETQYF. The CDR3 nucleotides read TGCGCCAGCAGTGAGTCGGGGGGCGGGGAGACCCAGTACTTC.

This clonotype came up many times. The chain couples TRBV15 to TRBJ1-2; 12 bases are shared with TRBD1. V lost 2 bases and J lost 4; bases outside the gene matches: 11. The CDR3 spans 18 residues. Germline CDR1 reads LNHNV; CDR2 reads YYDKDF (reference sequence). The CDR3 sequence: CATSRYPTGTGGSYGYTF. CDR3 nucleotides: TGTGCCACCAGCAGATACCCTACCGGGACAGGGGGCAGCTATGGCTACACCTTC. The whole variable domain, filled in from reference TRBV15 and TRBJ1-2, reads DAMVIQNPRYQVTQFGKPVTLSCSQTLNHNVMYWYQQKSSQAPKLLFHYYDKDFNNEADTPDNFQSRRPNTSFCFLDIRSPGLGDTAMYLCATSRYPTGTGGSYGYTFGSGTRLTVV.

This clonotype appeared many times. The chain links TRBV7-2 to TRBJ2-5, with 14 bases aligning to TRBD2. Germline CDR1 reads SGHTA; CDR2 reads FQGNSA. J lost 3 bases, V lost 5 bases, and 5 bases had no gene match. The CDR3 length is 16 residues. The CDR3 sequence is CASSPSGLAGEETQYF. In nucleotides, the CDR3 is TGTGCCAGCAGCCCTTCGGGACTAGCGGGAGAAGAGACCCAGTACTTC.

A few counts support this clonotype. The CDR3 nucleotides are TGTGCCAGCAGCGTAGGAGGGGTGGGCTCCTACAATGAGCAGTTCTTC. It codes for CASSVGGVGSYNEQFF. The V and J genes are TRBV9 and TRBJ2-1; the D gene could be TRBD1 or TRBD2 (5 bases each). V lost 0 bases to trimming and J lost 0 bases, with 10 bases between them. This CDR3 spans 16 amino acids. Germline V lookup: CDR1 SGDLS, CDR2 YYNGEE.

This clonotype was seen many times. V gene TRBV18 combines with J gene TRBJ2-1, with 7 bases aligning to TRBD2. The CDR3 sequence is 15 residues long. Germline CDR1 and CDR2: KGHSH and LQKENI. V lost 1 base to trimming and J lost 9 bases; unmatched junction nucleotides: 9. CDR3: CASSPRSRGFGEQFF. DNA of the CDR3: TGTGCCAGCTCACCACGCTCGCGGGGGTTCGGTGAGCAGTTCTTC.

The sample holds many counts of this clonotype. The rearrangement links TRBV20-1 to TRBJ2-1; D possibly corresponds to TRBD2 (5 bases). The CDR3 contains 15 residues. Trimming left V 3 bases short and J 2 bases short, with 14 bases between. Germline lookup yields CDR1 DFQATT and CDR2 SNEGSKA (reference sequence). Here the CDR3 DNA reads TGCAGTGCTAGTAAGCGAGCGGTAGCCTACAATGAGCAGTTCTTC. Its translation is CSASKRAVAYNEQFF.

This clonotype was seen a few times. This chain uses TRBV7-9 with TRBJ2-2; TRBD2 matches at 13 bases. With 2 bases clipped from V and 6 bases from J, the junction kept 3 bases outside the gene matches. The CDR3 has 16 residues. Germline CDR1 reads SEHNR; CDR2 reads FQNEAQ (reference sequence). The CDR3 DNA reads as TGTGCCAGCAGCTTACCGGGACTAGCGGGGTCCGGGGAGCTGTTTTTT. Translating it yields CASSLPGLAGSGELFF.

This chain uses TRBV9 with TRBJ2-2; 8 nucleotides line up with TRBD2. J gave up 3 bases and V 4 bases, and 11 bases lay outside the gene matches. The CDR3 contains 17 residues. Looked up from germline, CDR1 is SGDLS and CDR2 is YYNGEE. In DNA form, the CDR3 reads TGTGCCAGCAGCCTCCCTAGGGGTAGCGGGGACACCGGGGAGCTGTTTTTT. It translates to CASSLPRGSGDTGELFF.

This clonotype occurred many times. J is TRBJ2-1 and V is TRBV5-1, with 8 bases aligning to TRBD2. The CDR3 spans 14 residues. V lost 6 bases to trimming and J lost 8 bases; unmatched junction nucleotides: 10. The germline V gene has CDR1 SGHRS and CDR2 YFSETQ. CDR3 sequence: CASMLGLGSHEQFF. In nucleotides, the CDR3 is TGCGCCAGCATGCTGGGACTAGGTTCCCATGAGCAGTTCTTC.

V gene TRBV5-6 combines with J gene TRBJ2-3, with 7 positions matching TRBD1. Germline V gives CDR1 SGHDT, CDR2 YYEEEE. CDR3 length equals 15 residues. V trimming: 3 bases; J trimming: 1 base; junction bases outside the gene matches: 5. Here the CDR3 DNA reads TGTGCCAGCAGCTCTACAGGGGTGGGCACAGATACGCAGTATTTT. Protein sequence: CASSSTGVGTDTQYF.

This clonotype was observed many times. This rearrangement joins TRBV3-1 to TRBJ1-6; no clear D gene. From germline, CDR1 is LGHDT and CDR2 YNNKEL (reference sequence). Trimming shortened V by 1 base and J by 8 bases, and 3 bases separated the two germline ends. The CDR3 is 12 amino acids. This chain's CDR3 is CASSQGDSPLHF. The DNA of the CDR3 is TGTGCCAGCAGCCAAGGGGATTCACCCCTCCACTTT.

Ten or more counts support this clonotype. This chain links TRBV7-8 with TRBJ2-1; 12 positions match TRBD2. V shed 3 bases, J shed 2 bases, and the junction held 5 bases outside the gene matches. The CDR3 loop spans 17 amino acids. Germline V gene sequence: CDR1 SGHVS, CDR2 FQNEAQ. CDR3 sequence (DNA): TGTGCCAGCAGCTTGGCTAGCGGGAGGGCCCCCTACAATGAGCAGTTCTTC. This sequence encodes CASSLASGRAPYNEQFF.

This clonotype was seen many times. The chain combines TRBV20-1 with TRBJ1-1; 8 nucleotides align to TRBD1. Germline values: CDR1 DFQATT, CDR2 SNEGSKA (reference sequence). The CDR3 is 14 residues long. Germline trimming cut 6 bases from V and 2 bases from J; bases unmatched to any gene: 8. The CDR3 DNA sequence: TGCAGTGCCGGCGACAGGGGAGTTAACACTGAAGCTTTCTTT. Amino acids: CSAGDRGVNTEAFF.

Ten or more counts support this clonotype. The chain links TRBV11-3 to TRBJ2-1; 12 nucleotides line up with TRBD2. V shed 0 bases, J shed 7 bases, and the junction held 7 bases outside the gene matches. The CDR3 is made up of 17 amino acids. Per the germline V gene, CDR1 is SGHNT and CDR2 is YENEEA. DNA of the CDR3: TGTGCCAGCAGCTTAGATGACCGGACTAGCGGGACGAATGAGCAGTTCTTC. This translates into CASSLDDRTSGTNEQFF.

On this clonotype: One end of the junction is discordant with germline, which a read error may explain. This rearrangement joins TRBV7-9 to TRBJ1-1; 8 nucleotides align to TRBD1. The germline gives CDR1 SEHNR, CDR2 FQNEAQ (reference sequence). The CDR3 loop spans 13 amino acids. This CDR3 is CASSLGTGTSGVF. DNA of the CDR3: TGTGCCAGCAGCCTTGGGACAGGAACATCGGGGGTCTTT.

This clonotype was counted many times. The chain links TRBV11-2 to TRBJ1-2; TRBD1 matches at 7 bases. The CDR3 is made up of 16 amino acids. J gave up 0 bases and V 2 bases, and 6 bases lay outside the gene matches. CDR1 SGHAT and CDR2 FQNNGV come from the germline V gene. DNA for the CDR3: TGTGCCAGCAGCTTAAATGGACAGGCGGCTAACTATGGCTACACCTTC. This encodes CASSLNGQAANYGYTF.